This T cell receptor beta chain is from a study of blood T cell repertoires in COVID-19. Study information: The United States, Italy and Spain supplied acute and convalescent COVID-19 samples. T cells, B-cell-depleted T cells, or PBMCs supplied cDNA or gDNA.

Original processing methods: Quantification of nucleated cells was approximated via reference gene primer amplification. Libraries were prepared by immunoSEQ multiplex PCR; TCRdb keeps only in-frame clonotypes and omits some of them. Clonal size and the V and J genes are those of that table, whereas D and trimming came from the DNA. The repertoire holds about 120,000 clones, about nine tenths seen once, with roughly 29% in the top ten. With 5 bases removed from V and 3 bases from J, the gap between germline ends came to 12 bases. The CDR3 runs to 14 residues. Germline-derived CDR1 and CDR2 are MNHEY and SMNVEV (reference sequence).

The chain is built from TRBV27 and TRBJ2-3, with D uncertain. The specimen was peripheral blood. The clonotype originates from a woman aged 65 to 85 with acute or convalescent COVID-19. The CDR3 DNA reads TGTGCCAGCAGTCTCTTAGCAAATACAGATACGCAGTATTTT. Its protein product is CASSLLANTDTQYF.